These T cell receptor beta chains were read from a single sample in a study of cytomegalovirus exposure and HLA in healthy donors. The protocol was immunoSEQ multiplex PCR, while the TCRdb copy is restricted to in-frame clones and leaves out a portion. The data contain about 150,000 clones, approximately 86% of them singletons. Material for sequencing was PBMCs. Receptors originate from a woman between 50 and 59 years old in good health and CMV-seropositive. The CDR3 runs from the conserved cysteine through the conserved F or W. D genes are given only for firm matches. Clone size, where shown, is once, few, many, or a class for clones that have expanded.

TGTGCCAGCAGTGGGACTTCTGCCAAAAACATTCAGTACTTC	CASSGTSAKNIQYF	.	TRBV28	TRBJ2-4	.
TGCGCCAGCAGCTTTTCCCAGGGGGCTACTGGGGCCAACGTCCTGACTTTC	CASSFSQGATGANVLTF	once	TRBV5-1	TRBJ2-6	TRBD1
TGCGCCAGCACCGAGGGGACAGTATCCTACGAGCAGTACTTC	CASTEGTVSYEQYF	.	TRBV10-1	TRBJ2-7	TRBD1
TGTGCCAGCAAGGACAATCAGGCCAAAAACATTCAGTACTTC	CASKDNQAKNIQYF	once	TRBV27	TRBJ2-4	.
TGTGCCAGCAGTTACCTAGGGAGCTCCTACAATGAGCAGTTCTTC	CASSYLGSSYNEQFF	.	TRBV6-6	TRBJ2-1	.
TGCAGCGACCTGGACAGGAACTATGGCTACACCTTC	CSDLDRNYGYTF	.	TRBV29-1	TRBJ1-2	TRBD1
TGTGCCAGCAGCGTAGACCAGGGGAGAGGCTATTCACCCCTCCACTTT	CASSVDQGRGYSPLHF	.	TRBV9	TRBJ1-6	.
TGCGCCAGCAAACCGGGACTAGGACAAGAGACCCAGTACTTC	CASKPGLGQETQYF	.	TRBV5-1	TRBJ2-5	TRBD2
TGTGCCAGCAGTTACGGGGACAGTAGGGACACTGAAGCTTTCTTT	CASSYGDSRDTEAFF	.	TRBV6-6	TRBJ1-1	TRBD1
TGTGCCAGCAGATCCGGGACTAGCGGCACAGATACGCAGTATTTT	CASRSGTSGTDTQYF	.	TRBV7-9	TRBJ2-3	TRBD2
TGCAGTGCTAGTTTGATCTACGAGCAGTACTTC	CSASLIYEQYF	.	TRBV20-1	TRBJ2-7	.
TGTGCCAGCAGCTTGGAGCGGGGGGGCGATACGCAGTATTTT	CASSLERGGDTQYF	.	TRBV5-4	TRBJ2-3	TRBD2
TGCGCCAGCAGCCAAGATCCCGGGACTAGATCCTACGAGCAGTACTTC	CASSQDPGTRSYEQYF	.	TRBV4-3	TRBJ2-7	TRBD2
TGTGCCAGCAGCTTGGGACAGTCATGGGGTCGAAACACCATATATTTT	CASSLGQSWGRNTIYF	few	TRBV5-6	TRBJ1-3	.
TGTGCCAGCAGCGCAGGACCGGGACTAGCGTCCGAGACCCAGTACTTC	CASSAGPGLASETQYF	few	TRBV9	TRBJ2-5	TRBD2
TGCGCCAGCAGCTCGGACAACAGGGGAAATTCACCCCTCCACTTT	CASSSDNRGNSPLHF	.	TRBV5-1	TRBJ1-6	TRBD1
TGCGCCAGCAGCTCCGATCATAGGAACACTGAAGCTTTCTTT	CASSSDHRNTEAFF	.	TRBV5-1	TRBJ1-1	.
TGCGCCAGCAGCCAAGCCCACGGACAGGGCGAGCAGTACTTC	CASSQAHGQGEQYF	few	TRBV4-1	TRBJ2-7	TRBD1
TGCGCCAGCAGCCAAGATCCGGTCGGGGGAGATGAAGCTTTCTTT	CASSQDPVGGDEAFF	.	TRBV4-1	TRBJ1-1	.
TGTGCCAGCAGCCCCCGGGGTCGGACAGACCTCTACAATGAGCAGTTCTTC	CASSPRGRTDLYNEQFF	.	TRBV7-2	TRBJ2-1	.
TGTGCCAGCAGTATGGGGACAGGTGGAAACACCATATATTTT	CASSMGTGGNTIYF	.	TRBV6-5	TRBJ1-3	TRBD1
TGTGCCAGCAGCTTACCACGACAGGGGATATACGAGCAGTACTTC	CASSLPRQGIYEQYF	.	TRBV7-2	TRBJ2-7	TRBD1
TGCGCCAGCAGCCAAGCGGAGGGAGCCTACGAGCAGTACTTC	CASSQAEGAYEQYF	.	TRBV4-1	TRBJ2-7	.
TGTGCCAGCAGCGCCCGGGACAGGGGGTCCTACGAGCAGTACTTC	CASSARDRGSYEQYF	.	TRBV5-6	TRBJ2-7	TRBD1
TGTGCCAGCGGACTAGCGGGGGCCACAGATACGCAGTATTTT	CASGLAGATDTQYF	.	TRBV2	TRBJ2-3	TRBD2
TGTGCCAGCAGGAGACAGGGGGTCGAAGAGACCCAGTACTTC	CASRRQGVEETQYF	.	TRBV6-5	TRBJ2-5	TRBD1
TGTGCCAGCAGCTTAGCGACAGGAGATTACGAGCAGTACTTC	CASSLATGDYEQYF	few	TRBV7-2	TRBJ2-7	.
TGTGCCAGCCAAAGCCGGGACAGGGTTGCCGGGGAGCTGTTTTTT	CASQSRDRVAGELFF	.	TRBV27	TRBJ2-2	TRBD1
TGTGCCTGGAGGACTCAGATTTACAATGAGCAGTTCTTC	CAWRTQIYNEQFF	few	TRBV30	TRBJ2-1	.
TGCGCCAGCAGCTTGGGACCACAATCAGGGAACCCTCGTTCACCCCTCCACTTT	CASSLGPQSGNPRSPLHF	.	TRBV5-1	TRBJ1-6	.
TGTGCCAGCAGCCCTGGGAGGGAGCAGTACTTC	CASSPGREQYF	.	TRBV7-3	TRBJ2-7	.
TGCGCCAGCAGCCCCAGGGGGCGGGGAGAGGGAACTGAAGCTTTCTTT	CASSPRGRGEGTEAFF	.	TRBV5-1	TRBJ1-1	TRBD1
TGCGCCAGCAGCTTCCAAACAGGGGACAATTCACCCCTCCACTTT	CASSFQTGDNSPLHF	.	TRBV5-1	TRBJ1-6	TRBD1
TGTGCCAGCAGCGGACTGACCGGGGGAGCGGGAAACACCATATATTTT	CASSGLTGGAGNTIYF	.	TRBV9	TRBJ1-3	.
TGTGCCTGGAACAGGGGGCCTTACTACACTGAAGCTTTCTTT	CAWNRGPYYTEAFF	.	TRBV30	TRBJ1-1	TRBD1
TGTGCCAGCAGCTTGGGACAGGGGGTCACCTACGAGCAGTACTTC	CASSLGQGVTYEQYF	.	TRBV7-2	TRBJ2-7	TRBD1
TGTGCCAGCAGTGACCAGAACACTAACTATGGCTACACCTTC	CASSDQNTNYGYTF	.	TRBV2	TRBJ1-2	.
TGTGCCAGCAGCGTACAGGATCTTAGCACCATATATTTT	CASSVQDLSTIYF	.	TRBV9	TRBJ1-3	.
TGTGCCAGCAGTCGGGCACAGGGAAACGGTCCCGAGCAGTACTTC	CASSRAQGNGPEQYF	.	TRBV7-6	TRBJ2-7	.
TGTGCCAGCAGCGTCTCAGGGAAGACGAACACCGGGGAGCTGTTTTTT	CASSVSGKTNTGELFF	few	TRBV9	TRBJ2-2	.
TGTGCCAGCAGCTTAGCCGGGACAGGGAGTCATGGCTACACCTTC	CASSLAGTGSHGYTF	.	TRBV7-8	TRBJ1-2	TRBD1
TGTGCCAGCAGTGTCCGACAGGCAAACACTGAAGCTTTCTTT	CASSVRQANTEAFF	.	TRBV6-1	TRBJ1-1	.
TGTGCCAGCAGCGACAGGATAGTCACAGATACGCAGTATTTT	CASSDRIVTDTQYF	.	TRBV5-8	TRBJ2-3	.
TGTGCCAGCAGTGAACCCGAACTGGGGGGAAACACTGACGGAGCTTTCTTT	CASSEPELGGNTDGAFF	.	TRBV2	TRBJ1-1	.
TGCGCCAGCAGCATCGGACAGCTGAGTGAGACACCCCTCCACTTT	CASSIGQLSETPLHF	.	TRBV5-1	TRBJ1-6	.
TGTGCCAGCAGCTTGGGACTAGCGGGGGCCAAGAGCTCCTACAATGAGCAGTTCTTC	CASSLGLAGAKSSYNEQFF	.	TRBV7-3	TRBJ2-1	TRBD2
TGTGCCAGTAGGCAGTCTAATTCACCCCTCCACTTT	CASRQSNSPLHF	.	TRBV19	TRBJ1-6	.
TGTGCCAGCAGCTTAGCTCCGGGGACAGCCTACGAGCAGTACTTC	CASSLAPGTAYEQYF	once	TRBV7-2	TRBJ2-7	TRBD1
TGCGCCAGCAGCTTGGCTAGCGGGAGAGGTTATACGCAGTATTTT	CASSLASGRGYTQYF	.	TRBV5-1	TRBJ2-3	TRBD2
TGTGCCAGCAGTTACTCCACAGGTCGCTACGAGCAGTACTTC	CASSYSTGRYEQYF	once	TRBV6-5	TRBJ2-7	.
TGTGCCAGCAGCTTGTTGACAGGGTATGTGAACACTGAAGCTTTCTTT	CASSLLTGYVNTEAFF	.	TRBV7-2	TRBJ1-1	TRBD1
TGTGCCATCCCTCCGGGACTAGCGGGAAACTACGAGCAGTACTTC	CAIPPGLAGNYEQYF	.	TRBV10-3	TRBJ2-7	TRBD2